This T cell receptor beta chain is drawn from a study of T cells after yellow fever vaccination. Trimming left V 5 bases short and J 4 bases short, with 12 bases between. CDR1 and CDR2 (germline): MRHNA, SNTAGT. The CDR3 length is 14 residues. This clonotype was observed at least ten times. TCRdb reanalysed the 5' RACE reads using MiXCR and keeps one entry per CDR3 protein. The sample has 250,000 to 400,000 distinct CDR3 sequences, approximately 4% seen once. Sample: PBMCs, taken 15 days after the yellow fever booster vaccination. The TCR originated in a man aged 18-30 years who received the YFV17D yellow fever vaccine. The chain combines TRBV6-4 with TRBJ2-1, with D perhaps TRBD2 (6 bases). CDR3 DNA: TGTGCCAGCAGTCCCCAGGGAGGTTACAATGAGCAGTTCTTC. Amino acid sequence: CASSPQGGYNEQFF.